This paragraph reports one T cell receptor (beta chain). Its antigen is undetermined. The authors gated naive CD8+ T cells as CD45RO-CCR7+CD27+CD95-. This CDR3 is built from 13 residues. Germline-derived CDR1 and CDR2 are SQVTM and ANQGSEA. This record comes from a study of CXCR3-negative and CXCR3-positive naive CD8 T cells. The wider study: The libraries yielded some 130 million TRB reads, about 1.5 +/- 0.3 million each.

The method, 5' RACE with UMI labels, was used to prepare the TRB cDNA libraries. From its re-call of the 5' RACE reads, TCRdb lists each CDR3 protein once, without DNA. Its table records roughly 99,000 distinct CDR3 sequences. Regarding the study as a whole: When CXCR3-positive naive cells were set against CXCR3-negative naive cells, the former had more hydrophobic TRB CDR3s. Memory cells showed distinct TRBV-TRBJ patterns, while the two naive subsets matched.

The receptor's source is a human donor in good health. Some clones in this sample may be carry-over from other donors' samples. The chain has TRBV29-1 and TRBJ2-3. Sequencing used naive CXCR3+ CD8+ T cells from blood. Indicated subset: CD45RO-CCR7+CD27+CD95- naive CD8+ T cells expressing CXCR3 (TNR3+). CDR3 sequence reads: CSVDAVRADTQYF.